The rows below give T cell receptor beta chains drawn from one sample of a study of T cell responses to AZD1222 COVID-19 vaccine. Using immunoSEQ multiplex PCR, the repertoire was profiled, and TCRdb retains in-frame clones only, with some absent. The repertoire holds more than 20,000 clones, roughly 87% seen once, with over 30% in the top ten. Sequenced material: peripheral blood, taken 28 days after the second AZD1222 dose. The receptors were sampled from an adult who received the AZD1222 COVID-19 vaccine. Each CDR3 is given with its conserved first and last residue.

v_gene	j_gene	CDR3aa
TRBV28	TRBJ1-6	CVTAGSKGAPLHF
TRBV18	TRBJ1-5	CASSPGVNQPQHF
TRBV5-5	TRBJ1-2	CASSLLGAYGYTF
TRBV30	TRBJ1-3	CAWGWEAGNTIYF
TRBV18	TRBJ1-1	CASSPYRQGDMNTEAFF
TRBV7-2	TRBJ2-7	CASSNRDRDDEQYF
TRBV24-1	TRBJ2-3	CATSDRDTQYF
TRBV7-2	TRBJ2-1	CASSYGQGWGEQFF
TRBV28	TRBJ2-7	CASSSPGLGLYEQYF
TRBV18	TRBJ1-5	CASSFWDRNQPQHF
TRBV12-3/TRBV12-4	TRBJ1-1	CASSLTSQTEAFF
TRBV2	TRBJ1-4	CASSDSANEKLFF
TRBV5-1	TRBJ2-5	CASRAGSQETQYF
TRBV21-1	TRBJ2-4	CASTRLGGTKNIQYF
TRBV9	TRBJ2-1	CASSVGQPSNEQFF
TRBV4-2	TRBJ1-2	CASSQEGPGGYTF
TRBV13	TRBJ1-1	CASSLKRGRQGSTFF
TRBV5-4	TRBJ1-2	CASSSGQVYGYTF
TRBV28	TRBJ1-3	CASSITGTGGNTIYF
TRBV6-1	TRBJ2-7	CASSESRSRGTSVYEQYF
TRBV28	TRBJ2-5	CASSLVGRIETQYF
TRBV5-4	TRBJ1-2	CASSWDRTYGYTF
TRBV5-1	TRBJ1-2	CASSLGQGDGYTF
TRBV4-2	TRBJ2-1	CASCPSHGSPLEEQFF
TRBV10-2	TRBJ1-2	CASRMRGGDYGYTF
TRBV10-2	TRBJ1-1	CASSGQDRVNTEAFF
TRBV2	TRBJ1-2	CASILDGNYGYTF
TRBV7-2	TRBJ2-5	CASSLGGGSGQYF
TRBV29-1	TRBJ2-2	CSARQGRDTGELFF
TRBV6-5	TRBJ1-2	CASLGLYGYTF
TRBV6-5	TRBJ2-5	CASSNNRQETQYF
TRBV24-1	TRBJ2-1	CATSGTSGSRNEQFF
TRBV4-3	TRBJ2-1	CASSQVTSGRAFEQFF
TRBV25-1	TRBJ1-6	CASSEWDSGNNSPLHF
TRBV7-2	TRBJ1-6	CASSHPPESPLHF
TRBV18	TRBJ2-3	CASSWREEGTDTQYF
TRBV24-1	TRBJ2-3	CATSDRSGREGTDTQYF
TRBV7-9	TRBJ1-6	CASSSPDRIYNSPLHF
TRBV7-3	TRBJ2-7	CASSSGSSYEQYF
TRBV10-1	TRBJ2-6	CASSETGSGANVLTF
TRBV30	TRBJ2-7	CAWSGSGYEQYF
TRBV6-5	TRBJ2-7	CASSYRRGEYEQYF
TRBV7-8	TRBJ1-1	CASSLAGQGGTEAFF